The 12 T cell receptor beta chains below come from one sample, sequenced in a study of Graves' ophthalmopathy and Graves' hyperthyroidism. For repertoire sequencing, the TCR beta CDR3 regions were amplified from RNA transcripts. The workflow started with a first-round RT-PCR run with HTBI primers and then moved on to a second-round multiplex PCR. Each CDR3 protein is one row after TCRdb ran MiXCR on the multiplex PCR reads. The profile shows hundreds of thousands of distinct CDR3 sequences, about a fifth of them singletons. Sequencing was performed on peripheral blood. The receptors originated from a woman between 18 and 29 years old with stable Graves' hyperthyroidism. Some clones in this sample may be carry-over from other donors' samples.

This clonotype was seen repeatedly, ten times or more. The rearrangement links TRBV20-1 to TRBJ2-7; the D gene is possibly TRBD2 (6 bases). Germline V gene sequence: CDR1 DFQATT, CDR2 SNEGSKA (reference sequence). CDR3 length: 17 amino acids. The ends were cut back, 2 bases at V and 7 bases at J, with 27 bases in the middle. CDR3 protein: CSARTAERSGGPVEQYF. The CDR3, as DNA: TGCAGTGCTAGAACGGCGGAGCGCTCCGGAGGGCCGGTAGAGCAGTACTTC.

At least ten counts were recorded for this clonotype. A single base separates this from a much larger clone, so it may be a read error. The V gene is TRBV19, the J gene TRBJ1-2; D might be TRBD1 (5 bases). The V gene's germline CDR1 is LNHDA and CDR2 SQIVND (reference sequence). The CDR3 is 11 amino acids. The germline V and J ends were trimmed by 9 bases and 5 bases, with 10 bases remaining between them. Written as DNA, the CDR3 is TGTGCCAGCACCGACAGATATGGCTACACCTTC. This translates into CASTDRYGYTF.

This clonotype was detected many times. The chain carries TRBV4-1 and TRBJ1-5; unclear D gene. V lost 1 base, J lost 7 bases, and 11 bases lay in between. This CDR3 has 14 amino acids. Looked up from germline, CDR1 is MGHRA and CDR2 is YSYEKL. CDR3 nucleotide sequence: TGCGCCAGCAGCCAAGTGAAGGGCAGCCAGCCCCAGCATTTT. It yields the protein CASSQVKGSQPQHF.

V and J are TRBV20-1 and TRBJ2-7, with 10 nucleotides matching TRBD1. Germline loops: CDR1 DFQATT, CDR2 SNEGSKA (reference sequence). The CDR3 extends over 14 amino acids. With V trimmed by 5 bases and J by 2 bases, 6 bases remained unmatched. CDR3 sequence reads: CSAPGQGLTYEQYF. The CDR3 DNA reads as TGCAGTGCTCCGGGACAGGGGCTCACCTACGAGCAGTACTTC.

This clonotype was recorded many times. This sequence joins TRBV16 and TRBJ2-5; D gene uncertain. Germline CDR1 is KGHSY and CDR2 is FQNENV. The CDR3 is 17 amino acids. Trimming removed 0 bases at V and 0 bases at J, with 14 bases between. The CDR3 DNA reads TGTGCCAGCAGCCAATCCCCTCTGGCCGCATACCAAGAGACCCAGTACTTC. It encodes CASSQSPLAAYQETQYF.

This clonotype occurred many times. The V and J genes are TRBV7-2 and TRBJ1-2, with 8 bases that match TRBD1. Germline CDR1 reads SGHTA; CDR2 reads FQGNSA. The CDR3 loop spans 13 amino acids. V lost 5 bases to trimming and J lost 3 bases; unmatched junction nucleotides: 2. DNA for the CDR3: TGTGCCAGCAGCAAGACAGGGGACTATGGCTACACCTTC. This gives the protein CASSKTGDYGYTF.

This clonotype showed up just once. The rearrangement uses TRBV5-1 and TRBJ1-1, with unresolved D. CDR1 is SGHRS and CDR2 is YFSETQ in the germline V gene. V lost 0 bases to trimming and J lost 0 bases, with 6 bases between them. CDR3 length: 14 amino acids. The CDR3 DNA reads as TGCGCCAGCAGCTTGGAACCGATGAACACTGAAGCTTTCTTT. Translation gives CASSLEPMNTEAFF.

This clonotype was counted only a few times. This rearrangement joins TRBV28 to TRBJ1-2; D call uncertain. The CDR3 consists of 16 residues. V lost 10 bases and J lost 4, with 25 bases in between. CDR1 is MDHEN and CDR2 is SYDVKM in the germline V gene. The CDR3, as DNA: TGTGCCACCATCCCACGGCCGGACGGAACCCTCTATGGCTACACCTTC. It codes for CATIPRPDGTLYGYTF.

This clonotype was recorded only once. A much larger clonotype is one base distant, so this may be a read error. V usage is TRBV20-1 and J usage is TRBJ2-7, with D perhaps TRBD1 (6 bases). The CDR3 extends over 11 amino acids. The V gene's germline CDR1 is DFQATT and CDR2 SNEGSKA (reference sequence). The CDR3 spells CSANQGSERYF. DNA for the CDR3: TGCAGTGCTAACCAGGGGAGCGAGCGGTACTTC.

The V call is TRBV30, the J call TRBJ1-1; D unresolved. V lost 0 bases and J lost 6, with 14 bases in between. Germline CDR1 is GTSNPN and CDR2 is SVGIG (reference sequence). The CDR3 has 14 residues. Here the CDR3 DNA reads TGTGCCTGGAGTGTGGGTGGCCTGGCCTCTGAAGCTTTCTTT. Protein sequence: CAWSVGGLASEAFF.

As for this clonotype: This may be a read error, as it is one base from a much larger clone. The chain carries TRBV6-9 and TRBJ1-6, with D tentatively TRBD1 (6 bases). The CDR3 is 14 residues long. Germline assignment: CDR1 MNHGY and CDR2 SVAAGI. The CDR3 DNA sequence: TGTGCCAGCAGTCGTTCGGGGGGCCTTTGGGCCCTCCGCTTT. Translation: CASSRSGGLWALRF.

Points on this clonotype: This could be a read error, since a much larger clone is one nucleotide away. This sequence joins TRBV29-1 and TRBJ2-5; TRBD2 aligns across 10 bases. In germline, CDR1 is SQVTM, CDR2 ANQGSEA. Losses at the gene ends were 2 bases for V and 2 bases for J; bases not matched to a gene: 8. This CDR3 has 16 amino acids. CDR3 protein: CSVEFGSGGLQETQYF. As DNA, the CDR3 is TGCAGCGTTGAATTTGGTAGCGGGGGGCTGCAAGAGACCCAGTACTTC.